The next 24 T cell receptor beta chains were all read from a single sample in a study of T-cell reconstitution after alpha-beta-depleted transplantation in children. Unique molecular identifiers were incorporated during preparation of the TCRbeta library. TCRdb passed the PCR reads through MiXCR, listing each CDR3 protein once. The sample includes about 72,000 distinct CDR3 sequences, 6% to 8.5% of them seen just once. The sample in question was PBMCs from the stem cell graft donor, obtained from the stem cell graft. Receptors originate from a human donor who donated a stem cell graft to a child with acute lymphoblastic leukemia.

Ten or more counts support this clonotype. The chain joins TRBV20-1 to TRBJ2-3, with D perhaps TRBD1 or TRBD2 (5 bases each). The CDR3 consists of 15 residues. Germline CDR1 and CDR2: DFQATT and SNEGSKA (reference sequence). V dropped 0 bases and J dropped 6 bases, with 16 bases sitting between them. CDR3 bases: TGCAGTGCTAGAGAGGGTTTCGGGGCAACGGATACGCAGTATTTT. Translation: CSAREGFGATDTQYF.

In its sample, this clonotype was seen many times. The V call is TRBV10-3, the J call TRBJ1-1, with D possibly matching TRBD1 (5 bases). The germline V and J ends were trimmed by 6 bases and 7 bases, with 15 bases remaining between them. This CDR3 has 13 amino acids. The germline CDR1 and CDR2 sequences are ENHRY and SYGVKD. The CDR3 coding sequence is TGTGCCATCAGGTACAGAAGGGACGGTGAAGCTTTCTTT. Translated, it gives CAIRYRRDGEAFF.

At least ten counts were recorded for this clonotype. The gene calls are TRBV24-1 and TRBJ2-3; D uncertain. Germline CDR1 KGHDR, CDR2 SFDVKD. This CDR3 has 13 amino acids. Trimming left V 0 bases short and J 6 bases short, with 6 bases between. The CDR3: CATSDLSGDTQYF. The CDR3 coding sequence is TGTGCCACCAGTGATTTGTCGGGTGATACGCAGTATTTT.

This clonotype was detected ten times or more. In DNA form, the CDR3 reads TGTGCCAGCAGTCCTGGCGGGGAGCCTTCACCCCTCCACTTT. It codes for CASSPGGEPSPLHF. This sequence joins TRBV6-2 or TRBV6-3 and TRBJ1-6; D not resolved. Per germline, CDR1 MNHEY and CDR2 SVGEGT. Between the trimmed V and J ends, which lost 5 bases and 9 bases, there was a span of 14 bases. The CDR3 totals 14 residues.

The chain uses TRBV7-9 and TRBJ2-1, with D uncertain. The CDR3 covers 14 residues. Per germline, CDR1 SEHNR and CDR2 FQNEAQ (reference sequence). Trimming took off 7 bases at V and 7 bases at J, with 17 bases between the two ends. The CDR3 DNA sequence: TGTGCCAGCACCACCTCCACGGCAGCGAATGAGCAGTTCTTC. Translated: CASTTSTAANEQFF.

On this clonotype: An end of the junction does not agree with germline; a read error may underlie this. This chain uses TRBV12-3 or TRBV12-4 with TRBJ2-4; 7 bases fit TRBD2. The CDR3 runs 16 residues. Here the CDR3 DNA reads TGTTCCAGCAGTCACCCGGGACTAAGGGGCAAAAACATTCAGTACTTC. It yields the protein CSSSHPGLRGKNIQYF.

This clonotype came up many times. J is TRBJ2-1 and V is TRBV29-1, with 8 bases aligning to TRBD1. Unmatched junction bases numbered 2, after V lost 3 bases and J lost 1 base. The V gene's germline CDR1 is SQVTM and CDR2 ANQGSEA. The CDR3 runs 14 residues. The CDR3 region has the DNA TGCAGCGTTGAGGGACAGGTTTCCTACAATGAGCAGTTCTTC. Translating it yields CSVEGQVSYNEQFF.

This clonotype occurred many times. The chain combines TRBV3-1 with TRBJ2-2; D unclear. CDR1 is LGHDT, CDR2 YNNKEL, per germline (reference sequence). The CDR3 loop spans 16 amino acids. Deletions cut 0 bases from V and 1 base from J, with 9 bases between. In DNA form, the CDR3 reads TGTGCCAGCAGCCAAGATTTAATGGGGAACACCGGGGAGCTGTTTTTT. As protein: CASSQDLMGNTGELFF.

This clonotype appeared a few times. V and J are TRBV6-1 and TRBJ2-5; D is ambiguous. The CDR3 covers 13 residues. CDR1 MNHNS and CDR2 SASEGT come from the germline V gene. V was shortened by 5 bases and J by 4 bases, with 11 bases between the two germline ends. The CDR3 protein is CASSKGWVETQYF. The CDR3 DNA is TGTGCCAGCAGTAAAGGATGGGTAGAGACCCAGTACTTC.

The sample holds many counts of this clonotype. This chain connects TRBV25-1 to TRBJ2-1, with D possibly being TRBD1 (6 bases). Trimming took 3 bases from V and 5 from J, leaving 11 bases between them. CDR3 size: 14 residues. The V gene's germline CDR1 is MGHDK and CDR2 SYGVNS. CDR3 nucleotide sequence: TGTGCCAGCAGTGAGCAGGGGTGGGACAATGAGCAGTTCTTC. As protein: CASSEQGWDNEQFF. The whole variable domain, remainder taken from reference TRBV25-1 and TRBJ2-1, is EADIYQTPRYLVIGTGKKITLECSQTMGHDKMYWYQQDPGMELHLIHYSYGVNSTEKGDLSSESTVSRIRTEHFPLTLESARPSHTSQYLCASSEQGWDNEQFFGPGTRLTVL.

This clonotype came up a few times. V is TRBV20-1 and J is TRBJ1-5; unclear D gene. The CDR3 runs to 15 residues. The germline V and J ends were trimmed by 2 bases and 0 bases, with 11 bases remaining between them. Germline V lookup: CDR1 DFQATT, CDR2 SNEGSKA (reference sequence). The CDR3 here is CSARNSSYSNQPQHF. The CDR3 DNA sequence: TGCAGTGCTAGAAATAGCAGTTATAGCAATCAGCCCCAGCATTTT.

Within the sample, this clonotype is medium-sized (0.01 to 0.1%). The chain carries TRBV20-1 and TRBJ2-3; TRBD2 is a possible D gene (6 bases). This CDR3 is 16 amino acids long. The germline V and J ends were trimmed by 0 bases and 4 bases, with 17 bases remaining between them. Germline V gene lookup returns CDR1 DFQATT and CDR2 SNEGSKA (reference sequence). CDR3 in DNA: TGCAGTGCTAGAGATCTGGAGAGAGGGGAGGCAGATACGCAGTATTTT. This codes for CSARDLERGEADTQYF.

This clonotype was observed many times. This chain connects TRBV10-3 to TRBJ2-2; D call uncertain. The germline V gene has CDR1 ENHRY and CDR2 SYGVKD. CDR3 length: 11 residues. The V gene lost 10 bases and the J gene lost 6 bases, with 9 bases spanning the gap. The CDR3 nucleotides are TGTGCCACCTCGAAACCCGGGGAGCTGTTTTTT. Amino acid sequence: CATSKPGELFF.

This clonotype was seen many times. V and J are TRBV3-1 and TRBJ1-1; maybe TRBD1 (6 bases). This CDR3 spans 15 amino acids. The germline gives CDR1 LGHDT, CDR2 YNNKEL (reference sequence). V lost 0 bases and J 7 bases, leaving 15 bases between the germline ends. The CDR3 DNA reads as TGTGCCAGCAGCCAAGATCCAGGGGCGTTAAGTGAAGCTTTCTTT. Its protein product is CASSQDPGALSEAFF.

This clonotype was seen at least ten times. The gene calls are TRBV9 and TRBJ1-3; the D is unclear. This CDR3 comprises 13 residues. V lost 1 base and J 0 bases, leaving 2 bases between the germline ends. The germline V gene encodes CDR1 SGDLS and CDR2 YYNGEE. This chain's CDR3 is CASSVSSGNTIYF. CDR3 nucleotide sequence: TGTGCCAGCAGCGTAAGCTCTGGAAACACCATATATTTT.

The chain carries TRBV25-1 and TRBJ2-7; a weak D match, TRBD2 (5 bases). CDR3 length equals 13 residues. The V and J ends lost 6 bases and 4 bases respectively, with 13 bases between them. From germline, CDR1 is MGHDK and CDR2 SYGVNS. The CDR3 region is CASRTPSGYEQYF. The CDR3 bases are TGTGCCAGCAGGACACCGTCGGGATACGAGCAGTACTTC.

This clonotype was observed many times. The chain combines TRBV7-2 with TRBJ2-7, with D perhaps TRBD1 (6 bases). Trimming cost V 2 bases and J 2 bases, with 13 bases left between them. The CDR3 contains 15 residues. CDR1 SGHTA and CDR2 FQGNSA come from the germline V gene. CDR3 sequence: CASSLSGTPPYEQYF. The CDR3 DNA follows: TGTGCCAGCAGCTTATCCGGGACACCTCCCTACGAGCAGTACTTC.

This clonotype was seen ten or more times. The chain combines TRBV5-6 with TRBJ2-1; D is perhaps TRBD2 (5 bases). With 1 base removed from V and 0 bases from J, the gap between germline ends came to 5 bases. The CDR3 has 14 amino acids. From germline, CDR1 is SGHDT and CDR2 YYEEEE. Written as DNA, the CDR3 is TGTGCCAGCAGCTTGACTAGCTCCTACAATGAGCAGTTCTTC. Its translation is CASSLTSSYNEQFF.

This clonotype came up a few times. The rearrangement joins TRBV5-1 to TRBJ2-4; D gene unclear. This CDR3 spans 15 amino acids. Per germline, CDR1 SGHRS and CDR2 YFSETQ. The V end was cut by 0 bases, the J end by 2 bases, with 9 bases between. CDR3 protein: CASSLGDPSKNIQYF. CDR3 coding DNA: TGCGCCAGCAGCTTGGGAGACCCATCCAAAAACATTCAGTACTTC.

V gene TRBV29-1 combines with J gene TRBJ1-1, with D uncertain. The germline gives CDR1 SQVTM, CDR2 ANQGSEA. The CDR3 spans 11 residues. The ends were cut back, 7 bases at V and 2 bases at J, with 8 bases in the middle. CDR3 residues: CSGSDNTEAFF. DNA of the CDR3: TGCAGCGGCAGCGATAACACTGAAGCTTTCTTT.

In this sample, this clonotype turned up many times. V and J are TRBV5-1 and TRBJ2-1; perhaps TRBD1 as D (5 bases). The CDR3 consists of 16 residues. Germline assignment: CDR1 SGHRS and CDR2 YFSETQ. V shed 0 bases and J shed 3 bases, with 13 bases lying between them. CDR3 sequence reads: CASSLEGVTNYNEQFF. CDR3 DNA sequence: TGCGCCAGCAGCTTGGAAGGGGTAACAAACTACAATGAGCAGTTCTTC.

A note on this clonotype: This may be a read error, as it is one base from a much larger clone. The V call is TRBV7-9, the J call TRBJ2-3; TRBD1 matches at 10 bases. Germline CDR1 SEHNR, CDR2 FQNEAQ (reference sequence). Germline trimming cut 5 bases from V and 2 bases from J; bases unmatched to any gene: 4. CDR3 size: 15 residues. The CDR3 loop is CASSRTGGTTDTQYF. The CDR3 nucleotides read TGTGCCAGCAGCCGGACAGGGGGTACCACAGATACGCAGTATTTT.

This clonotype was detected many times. CDR3 region: CASSQADFLAGANNEQFF. In DNA form, the CDR3 reads TGCGCCAGCAGCCAGGCAGACTTTCTAGCGGGAGCAAACAATGAGCAGTTCTTC. The rearrangement joins TRBV4-1 to TRBJ2-1; 10 bases align to TRBD2. V shed 3 bases and J 5 bases; nucleotides not matched to a gene: 13. Germline V CDR1 and CDR2: MGHRA, YSYEKL. The CDR3 consists of 18 residues.

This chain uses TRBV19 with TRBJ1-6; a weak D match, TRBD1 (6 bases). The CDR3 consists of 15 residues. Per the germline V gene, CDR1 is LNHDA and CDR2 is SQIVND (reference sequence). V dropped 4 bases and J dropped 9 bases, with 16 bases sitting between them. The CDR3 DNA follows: TGTGCCAGTAGTACCGGACAGCAGGGAGGTTCACCCCTCCACTTT. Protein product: CASSTGQQGGSPLHF.